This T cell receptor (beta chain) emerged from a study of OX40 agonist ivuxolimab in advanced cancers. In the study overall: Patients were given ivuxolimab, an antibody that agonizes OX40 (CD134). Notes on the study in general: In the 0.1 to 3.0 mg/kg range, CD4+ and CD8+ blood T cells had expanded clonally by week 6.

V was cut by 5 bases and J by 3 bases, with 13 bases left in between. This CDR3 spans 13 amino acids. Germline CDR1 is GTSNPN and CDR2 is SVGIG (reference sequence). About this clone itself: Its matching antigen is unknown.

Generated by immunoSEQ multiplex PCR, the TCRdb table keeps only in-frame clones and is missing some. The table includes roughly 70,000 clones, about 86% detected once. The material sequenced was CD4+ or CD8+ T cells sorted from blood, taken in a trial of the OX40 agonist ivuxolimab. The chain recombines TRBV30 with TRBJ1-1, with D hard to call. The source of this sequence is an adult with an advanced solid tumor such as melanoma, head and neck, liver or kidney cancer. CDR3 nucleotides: TGTGCCTGGGAGCCGGGGTCCTACACTGAAGCTTTCTTT. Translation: CAWEPGSYTEAFF.